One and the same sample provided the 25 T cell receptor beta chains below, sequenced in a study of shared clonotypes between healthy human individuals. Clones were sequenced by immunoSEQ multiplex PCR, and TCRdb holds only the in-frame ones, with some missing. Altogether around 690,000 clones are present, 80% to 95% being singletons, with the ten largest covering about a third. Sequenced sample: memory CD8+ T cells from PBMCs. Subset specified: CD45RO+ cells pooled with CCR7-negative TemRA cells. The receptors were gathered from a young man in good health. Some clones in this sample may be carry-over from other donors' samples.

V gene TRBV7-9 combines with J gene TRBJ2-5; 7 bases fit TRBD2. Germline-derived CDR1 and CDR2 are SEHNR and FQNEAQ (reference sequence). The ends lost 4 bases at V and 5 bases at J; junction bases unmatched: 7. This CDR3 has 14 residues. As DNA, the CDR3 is TGTGCCAGCAGCTCTGGGGGGGGATCGGAGACCCAGTACTTC. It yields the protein CASSSGGGSETQYF.

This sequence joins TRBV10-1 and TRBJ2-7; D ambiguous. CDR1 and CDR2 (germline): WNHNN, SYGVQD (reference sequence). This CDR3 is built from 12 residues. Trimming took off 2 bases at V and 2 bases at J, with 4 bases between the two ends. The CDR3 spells CASSETAYEQYF. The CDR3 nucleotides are TGCGCCAGCAGTGAGACAGCCTACGAGCAGTACTTC.

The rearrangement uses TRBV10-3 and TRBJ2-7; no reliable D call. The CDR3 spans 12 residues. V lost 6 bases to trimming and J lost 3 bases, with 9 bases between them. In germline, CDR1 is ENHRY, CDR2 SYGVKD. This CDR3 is CAISEDGYEQYF. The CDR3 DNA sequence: TGTGCCATCAGCGAGGACGGCTACGAGCAGTACTTC.

DNA of the CDR3: TGTGCCAGCAGTTTATCCTTAGCGGGAATTACAGATACGCAGTATTTT. Its translation is CASSLSLAGITDTQYF. This chain joins TRBV27 and TRBJ2-3; TRBD2 matches 8 bases. Germline-derived CDR1 and CDR2 are MNHEY and SMNVEV (reference sequence). The V gene end was trimmed by 0 bases and the J gene end by 3 bases; junction bases not matched to a gene: 5. The CDR3 has 16 residues.

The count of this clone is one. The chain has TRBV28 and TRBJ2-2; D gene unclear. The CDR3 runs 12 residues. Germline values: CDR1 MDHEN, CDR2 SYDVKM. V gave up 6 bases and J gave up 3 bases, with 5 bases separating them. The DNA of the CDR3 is TGTGCCAGCAGCCCTTACACCGGGGAGCTGTTTTTT. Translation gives CASSPYTGELFF.

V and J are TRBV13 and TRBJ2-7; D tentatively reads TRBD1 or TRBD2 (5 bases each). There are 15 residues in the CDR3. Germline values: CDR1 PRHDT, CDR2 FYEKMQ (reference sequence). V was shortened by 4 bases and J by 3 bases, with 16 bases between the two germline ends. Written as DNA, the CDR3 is TGTGCCAGCAGCTCCAGGGTCCCCGGGGACTACGAGCAGTACTTC. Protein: CASSSRVPGDYEQYF.

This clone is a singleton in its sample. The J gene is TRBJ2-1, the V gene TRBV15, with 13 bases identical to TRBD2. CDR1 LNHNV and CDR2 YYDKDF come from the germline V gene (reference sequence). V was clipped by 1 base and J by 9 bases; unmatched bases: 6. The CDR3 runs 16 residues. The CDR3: CATSRGTSGRFGEQFF. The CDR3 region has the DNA TGTGCCACCAGCAGAGGGACTAGCGGGAGATTTGGTGAGCAGTTCTTC. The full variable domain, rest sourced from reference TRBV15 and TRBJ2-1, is DAMVIQNPRYQVTQFGKPVTLSCSQTLNHNVMYWYQQKSSQAPKLLFHYYDKDFNNEADTPDNFQSRRPNTSFCFLDIRSPGLGDTAMYLCATSRGTSGRFGEQFFGPGTRLTVL.

Here the CDR3 DNA reads TGCGCCAGCAGCCAGGGGACAGAATACACCAATCAGCCCCAGCATTTT. Protein: CASSQGTEYTNQPQHF. This chain connects TRBV5-1 to TRBJ1-5; 7 bases are a match to TRBD1. J lost 3 bases, V lost 4 bases, and 10 bases had no gene match. This CDR3 is built from 16 residues. Germline assignment: CDR1 SGHRS and CDR2 YFSETQ.

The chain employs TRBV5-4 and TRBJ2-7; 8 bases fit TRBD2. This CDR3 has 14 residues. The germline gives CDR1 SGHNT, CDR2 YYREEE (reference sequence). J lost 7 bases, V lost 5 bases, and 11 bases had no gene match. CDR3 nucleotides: TGTGCCAGCAGGGAGCGGGGGAAGTCTGGGGAGCAGTACTTC. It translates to CASRERGKSGEQYF.

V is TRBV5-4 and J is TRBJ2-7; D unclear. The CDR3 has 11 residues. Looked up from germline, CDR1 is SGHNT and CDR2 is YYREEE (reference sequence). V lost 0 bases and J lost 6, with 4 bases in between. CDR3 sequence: CASSLGLEQYF. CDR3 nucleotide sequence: TGTGCCAGCAGCTTGGGGCTCGAGCAGTACTTC.

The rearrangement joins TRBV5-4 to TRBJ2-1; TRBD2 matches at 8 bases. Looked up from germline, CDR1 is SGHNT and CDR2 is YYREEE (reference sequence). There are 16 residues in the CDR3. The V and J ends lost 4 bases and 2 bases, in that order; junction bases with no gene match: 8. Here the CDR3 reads CASSATLAATYNEQFF. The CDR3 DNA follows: TGTGCCAGCAGCGCGACACTAGCGGCCACCTACAATGAGCAGTTCTTC.

CDR3 sequence reads: CAIGSGTDLGEQYF. The CDR3 DNA sequence: TGTGCCATAGGCTCCGGGACGGACCTGGGTGAGCAGTACTTC. V gene TRBV10-3 combines with J gene TRBJ2-7; D possibly uses TRBD1 or TRBD2 (5 bases each). In germline, CDR1 is ENHRY, CDR2 SYGVKD. V was trimmed by 9 bases and J by 7 bases, leaving 22 bases between them. The CDR3 runs to 14 residues.

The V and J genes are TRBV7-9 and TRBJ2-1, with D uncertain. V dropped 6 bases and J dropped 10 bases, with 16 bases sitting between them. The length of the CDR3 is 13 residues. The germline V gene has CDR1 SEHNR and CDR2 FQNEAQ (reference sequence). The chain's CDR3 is CASSDPSSPEQFF. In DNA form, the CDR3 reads TGTGCCAGCAGTGATCCGAGTAGCCCCGAGCAGTTCTTC. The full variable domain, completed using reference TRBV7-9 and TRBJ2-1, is DTGVSQNPRHKITKRGQNVTFRCDPISEHNRLYWYRQTLGQGPEFLTYFQNEAQLEKSRLLSDRFSAERPKGSFSTLEIQRTEQGDSAMYLCASSDPSSPEQFFGPGTRLTVL.

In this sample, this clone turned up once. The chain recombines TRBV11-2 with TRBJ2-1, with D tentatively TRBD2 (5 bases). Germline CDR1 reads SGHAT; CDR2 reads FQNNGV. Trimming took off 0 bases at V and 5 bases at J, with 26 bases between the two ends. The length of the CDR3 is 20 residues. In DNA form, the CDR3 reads TGTGCCAGCAGCTTAGATCTCCTCTCGGTAGCGCATAGCAGGAACAATGAGCAGTTCTTC. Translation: CASSLDLLSVAHSRNNEQFF.

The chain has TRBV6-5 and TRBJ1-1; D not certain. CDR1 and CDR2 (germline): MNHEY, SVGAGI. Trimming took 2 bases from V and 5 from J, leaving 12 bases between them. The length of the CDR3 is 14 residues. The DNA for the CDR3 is TGTGCCAGCAGTTACGGTGTTTATGCGACTGAAGCTTTCTTT. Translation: CASSYGVYATEAFF.

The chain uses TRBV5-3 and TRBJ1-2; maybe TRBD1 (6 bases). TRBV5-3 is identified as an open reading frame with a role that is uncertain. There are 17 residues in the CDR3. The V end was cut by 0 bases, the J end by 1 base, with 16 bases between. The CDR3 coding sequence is TGTGCCAGAAGCTTGGCCGCTCCGGGGGCTTTTAACTATGGCTACACCTTC. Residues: CARSLAAPGAFNYGYTF.

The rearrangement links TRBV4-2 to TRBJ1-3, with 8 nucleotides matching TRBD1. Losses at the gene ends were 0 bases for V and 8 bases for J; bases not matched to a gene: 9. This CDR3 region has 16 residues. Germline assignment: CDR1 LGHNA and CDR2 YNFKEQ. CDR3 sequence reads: CASSQDGSRGRDTIYF. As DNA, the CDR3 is TGTGCCAGCAGCCAAGATGGGAGCAGGGGGCGGGACACCATATATTTT.

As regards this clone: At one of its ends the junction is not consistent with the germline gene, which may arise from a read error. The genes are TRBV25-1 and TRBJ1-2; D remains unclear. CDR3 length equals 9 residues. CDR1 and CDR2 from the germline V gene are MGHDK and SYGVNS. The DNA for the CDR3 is TGTGCCAGCAGTGAAGACGGCTACTTC. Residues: CASSEDGYF.

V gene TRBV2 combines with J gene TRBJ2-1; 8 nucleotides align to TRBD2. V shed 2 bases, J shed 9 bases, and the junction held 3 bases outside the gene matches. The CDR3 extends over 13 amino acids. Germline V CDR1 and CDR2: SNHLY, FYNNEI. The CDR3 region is CASSEFAGGEQFF. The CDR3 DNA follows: TGTGCCAGCAGTGAATTTGCGGGAGGTGAGCAGTTCTTC. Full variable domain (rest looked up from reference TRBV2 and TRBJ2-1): EPEVTQTPSHQVTQMGQEVILRCVPISNHLYFYWYRQILGQKVEFLVSFYNNEISEKSEIFDDQFSVERPDGSNFTLKIRSTKLEDSAMYFCASSEFAGGEQFFGPGTRLTVL.

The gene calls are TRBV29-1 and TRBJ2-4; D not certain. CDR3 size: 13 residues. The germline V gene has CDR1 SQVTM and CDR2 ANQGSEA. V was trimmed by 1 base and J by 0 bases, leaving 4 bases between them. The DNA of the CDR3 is TGCAGCGTTGAAGGGATAGCCAAAAACATTCAGTACTTC. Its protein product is CSVEGIAKNIQYF.

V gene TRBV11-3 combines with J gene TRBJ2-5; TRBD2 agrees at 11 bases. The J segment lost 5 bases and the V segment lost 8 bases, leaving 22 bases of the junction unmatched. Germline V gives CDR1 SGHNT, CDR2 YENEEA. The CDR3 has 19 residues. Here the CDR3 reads CASSHRGLAGGSGRETQYF. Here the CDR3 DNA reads TGTGCCAGCTCCCATCGGGGGCTAGCGGGAGGCTCGGGGAGGGAGACCCAGTACTTC. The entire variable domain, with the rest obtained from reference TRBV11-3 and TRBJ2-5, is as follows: EAGVVQSPRYKIIEKKQPVAFWCNPISGHNTLYWYLQNLGQGPELLIRYENEEAVDDSQLPKDRFSAERLKGVDSTLKIQPAELGDSAVYLCASSHRGLAGGSGRETQYFGPGTRLLVL.

For the CDR3, the DNA is TGTGCCAGCAGTCTGACAGAGAATCAGCCCCAGCATTTT. This codes for CASSLTENQPQHF. The chain joins TRBV5-5 to TRBJ1-5, with D possibly TRBD1 on 5 matching bases. This CDR3 is built from 13 residues. The germline V and J ends were trimmed by 5 bases and 4 bases, with 10 bases remaining between them. Germline values: CDR1 SGHKS, CDR2 YYEKEE (reference sequence).

CDR3 DNA sequence: TGTGCCAGCAGTTATCCTAAGGACAGGGCTAACTATGGCTACACCTTC. It specifies CASSYPKDRANYGYTF. J is TRBJ1-2 and V is TRBV2, with 8 bases lining up with TRBD1. This CDR3 has 16 amino acids. Trimming cost V 5 bases and J 0 bases; bases outside gene matches: 8. CDR1 and CDR2 (germline): SNHLY, FYNNEI. Full variable domain (rest looked up from reference TRBV2 and TRBJ1-2): EPEVTQTPSHQVTQMGQEVILRCVPISNHLYFYWYRQILGQKVEFLVSFYNNEISEKSEIFDDQFSVERPDGSNFTLKIRSTKLEDSAMYFCASSYPKDRANYGYTFGSGTRLTVV.

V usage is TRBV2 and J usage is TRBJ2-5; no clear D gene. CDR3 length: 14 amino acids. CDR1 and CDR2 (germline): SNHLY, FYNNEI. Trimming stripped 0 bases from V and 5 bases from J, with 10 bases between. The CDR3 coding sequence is TGTGCCAGCAGTGAAGCCCCGGGTTGGGAGACCCAGTACTTC. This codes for CASSEAPGWETQYF.

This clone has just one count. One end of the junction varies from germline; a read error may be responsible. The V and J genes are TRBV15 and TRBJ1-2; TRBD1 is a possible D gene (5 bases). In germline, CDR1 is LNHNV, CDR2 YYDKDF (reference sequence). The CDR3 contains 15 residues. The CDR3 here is CTTSPDRLFTYGYTF. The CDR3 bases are TGTACCACCAGCCCCGACAGACTCTTTACCTATGGCTACACCTTC. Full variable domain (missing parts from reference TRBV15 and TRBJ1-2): DAMVIQNPRYQVTQFGKPVTLSCSQTLNHNVMYWYQQKSSQAPKLLFHYYDKDFNNEADTPDNFQSRRPNTSFCFLDIRSPGLGDTAMYLCTTSPDRLFTYGYTFGSGTRLTVV.